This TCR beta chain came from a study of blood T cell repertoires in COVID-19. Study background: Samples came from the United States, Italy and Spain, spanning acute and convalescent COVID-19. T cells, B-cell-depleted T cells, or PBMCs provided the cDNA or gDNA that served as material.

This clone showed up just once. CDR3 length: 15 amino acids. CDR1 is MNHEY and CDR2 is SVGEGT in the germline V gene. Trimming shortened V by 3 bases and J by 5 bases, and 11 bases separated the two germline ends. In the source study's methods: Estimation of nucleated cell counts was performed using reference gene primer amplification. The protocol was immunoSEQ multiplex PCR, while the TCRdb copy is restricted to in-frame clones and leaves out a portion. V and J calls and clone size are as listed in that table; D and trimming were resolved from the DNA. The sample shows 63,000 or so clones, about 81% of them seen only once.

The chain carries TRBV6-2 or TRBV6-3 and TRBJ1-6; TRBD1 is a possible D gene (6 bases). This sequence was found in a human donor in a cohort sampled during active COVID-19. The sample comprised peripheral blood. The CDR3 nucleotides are TGTGCCAGCAGTTATCGCGGGGGGCATAATTCACCCCTCCACTTT. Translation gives CASSYRGGHNSPLHF.